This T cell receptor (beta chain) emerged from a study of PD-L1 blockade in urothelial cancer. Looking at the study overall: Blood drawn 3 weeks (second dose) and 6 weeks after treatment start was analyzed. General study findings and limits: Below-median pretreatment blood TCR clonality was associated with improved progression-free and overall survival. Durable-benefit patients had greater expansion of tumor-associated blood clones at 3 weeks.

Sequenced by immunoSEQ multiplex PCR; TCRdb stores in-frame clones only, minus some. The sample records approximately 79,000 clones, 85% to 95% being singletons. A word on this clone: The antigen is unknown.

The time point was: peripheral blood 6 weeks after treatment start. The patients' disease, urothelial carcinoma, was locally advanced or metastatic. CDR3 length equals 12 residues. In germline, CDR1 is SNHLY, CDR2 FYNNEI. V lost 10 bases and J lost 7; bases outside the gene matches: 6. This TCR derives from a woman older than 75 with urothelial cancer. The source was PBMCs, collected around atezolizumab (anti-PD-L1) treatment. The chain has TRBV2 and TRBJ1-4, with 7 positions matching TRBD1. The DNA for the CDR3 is TGTGCCACTAGACAGGGCCCTGAAAAACTGTTTTTT. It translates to CATRQGPEKLFF.